Listed below are T cell receptor beta chains from one sample, sequenced in a study of shared clonotypes between healthy human individuals. The repertoire was sequenced with immunoSEQ multiplex PCR; TCRdb's copy has only in-frame clones and lacks some. This repertoire shows millions of clones, about 92% found once; its top ten account for 1.5% to 2%. Sequenced material: naive CD8+ T cells from PBMCs. The receptors shown here come from a man younger than 35 in good health. Some clones in this sample may be carry-over from other donors' samples. The CDR3 runs from the conserved cysteine through the conserved F or W. D genes are given only for firm matches. Rows may omit the clone size; those that give it use once, few, many or a size class.

>TRBD1|TRBV15|.|TRBJ2-7
TGTGCCACCAGCCGGACAGGGACGAGGTACGAGCAGTACTTC
CATSRTGTRYEQYF
>.|TRBV19|.|TRBJ2-1
TGTGCCAGTAGTAGCGGGGGCTCGCCAGATGAGCAGTTCTTC
CASSSGGSPDEQFF
>.|TRBV13|.|TRBJ2-7
TGTGCCAGCAGCTTACTGGAGGGACCCTACGAGCAGTACTTC
CASSLLEGPYEQYF
>.|TRBV5-6|.|TRBJ1-1
TGTGCCAGCAGCTTGGGTGGGAGGGCGGAAGCTTTCTTT
CASSLGGRAEAFF
>.|TRBV28|.|TRBJ2-2
TGTGCCAGCAGTTTGATTCGTGCCGGGGAGCTGTTTTTT
CASSLIRAGELFF
>.|TRBV30|.|TRBJ2-1
TGTGCCTGGAGTGTCGTCTACAATGAGCAGTTCTTC
CAWSVVYNEQFF
>.|TRBV29-1|.|TRBJ1-3
TGCAGCGTTCTAGGAGACTCTGGAAACACCATATATTTT
CSVLGDSGNTIYF
>.|TRBV2|.|TRBJ2-7
TGTGCCAGCAGGGAAGATATATACGAGCAGTACTTC
CASREDIYEQYF
>.|TRBV15|.|TRBJ2-5
TGTGCCACCAGCTGGGGTTATTTGAGCGAGCACCAAGAGACCCAGTACTTC
CATSWGYLSEHQETQYF
>TRBD2|TRBV7-8|.|TRBJ2-1
TGTGCCAGCATCGGACTAGAATTCAATGAGCAGTTCTTC
CASIGLEFNEQFF
>TRBD2|TRBV7-3|.|TRBJ2-5
TGTGCCAGCAGCTTAACCGGACTAGTCGGAGAGACCCAGTACTTC
CASSLTGLVGETQYF
>.|TRBV4-3|.|TRBJ1-1
TGCGCCAGCAGCCAAGGTCTGGGGGGCCGCTCGTTT
CASSQGLGGRSF
>.|TRBV29-1|.|TRBJ2-2
TGCAGCGTTGAACAGAACACCGGGGAGCTGTTTTTT
CSVEQNTGELFF
>.|TRBV5-1|.|TRBJ2-1
TGCGCCAGCAGCTTTGGGGGAGTTCTCAATGAGCAGTTCTTC
CASSFGGVLNEQFF
>TRBD1|TRBV7-6|.|TRBJ2-3
TGTGCCAGCAGCTTGGAGGGGACAGGGGGCGAAGATACGCAGTATTTT
CASSLEGTGGEDTQYF
>TRBD1|TRBV19|.|TRBJ2-5
TGTGCCAGTAACCCCGGGACAGGGAGGGGAGAGACCCAGTACTTC
CASNPGTGRGETQYF
>TRBD2|TRBV29-1|.|TRBJ2-1
TGCAGCGTGCCCGGGACTAGGTACTACAATGAGCAGTTCTTC
CSVPGTRYYNEQFF
>TRBD1|TRBV5-1|.|TRBJ2-2
TGCGCCAGCAGCTTGATCGTTTTGGGAGGACAGGGGCGATACACCGGGGAGCTGTTTTTT
CASSLIVLGGQGRYTGELFF
>.|TRBV2|.|TRBJ1-4
TGTGCCAGCAGTGAAAGATCTGCAACTAATGAAAAACTGTTTTTT
CASSERSATNEKLFF
>TRBD1|TRBV27|.|TRBJ1-1
TGTGCCAGCAGTTTGAGACAGGGTGTTCCGAACACTGAAGCTTTCTTT
CASSLRQGVPNTEAFF
>.|TRBV7-8|.|TRBJ2-7
TGTGCCAGCAGCAAACAGTCCCACGAGCAGTACTTC
CASSKQSHEQYF
>.|TRBV13|.|TRBJ2-4
TGTGCCAGCAGCTCCCGGTCCGTTGGCCACGTCGAAAACATTCAGTACTTC
CASSSRSVGHVENIQYF
>.|TRBV9|.|TRBJ2-7
TGTGCCAGCAGCGTAGCCGGGACTCTCGGCTACGAGCAGTACTTC
CASSVAGTLGYEQYF
>TRBD2|TRBV27|.|TRBJ2-1
TGTGCCAGCAGTATCTGGGGGGGGACTCTTAAGAATGAGCAGTTCTTC
CASSIWGGTLKNEQFF
>.|TRBV30|.|TRBJ2-3
TGTGCCTGGAGCGGCCTACGACTAGACACAGATACGCAGTATTTT
CAWSGLRLDTDTQYF
>.|TRBV25-1|.|TRBJ2-3
TGTGCCAGCAGTACCTCAGATACGCAGTATTTT
CASSTSDTQYF
>.|TRBV4-1|.|TRBJ2-7
TGCGCCAGCAGCCCCAGTGGCCTCGAGCAGTACTTC
CASSPSGLEQYF
>TRBD2|TRBV19|.|TRBJ2-1
TGTGCCAGTAGTACGGGGGGACCTAACAATGAGCAGTTCTTC
CASSTGGPNNEQFF
>TRBD2|TRBV28|once|TRBJ2-1
TGTGCCAGCAGACCGCCCCGGGGAGCGGGATTCTACAATGAGCAGTTCTTC
CASRPPRGAGFYNEQFF
>.|TRBV5-1|.|TRBJ2-7
TGCGCCAGCAGCTTGGATGGGACATCCACCTACGAGCAGTACTTC
CASSLDGTSTYEQYF
>.|TRBV14|.|TRBJ1-1
TGTGCCAGCAGCCAAGCGACAACGGGCCATGAAGCTTTCTTT
CASSQATTGHEAFF
>TRBD1|TRBV6-6|.|TRBJ2-5
TGTGCCAGCAGCCCCGGACAGGGGTACGTAGAGACCCAGTACTTC
CASSPGQGYVETQYF
>.|TRBV6-1|.|TRBJ2-7
TGTGCCATCTTCTACCCGGGACGGGAACTAGAAGAGCAGTACTTC
CAIFYPGRELEEQYF
>TRBD2|TRBV4-2|once|TRBJ2-1
TGTGCCAGCAGCCAAGATCGCCTTAGCGGGATCTACAATGAGCAGTTCTTC
CASSQDRLSGIYNEQFF
>.|TRBV7-3|.|TRBJ2-5
TGTGCCAGCAGCGGTGACTGGGGGGAGACCCAGTACTTC
CASSGDWGETQYF